The source of this T cell receptor (beta chain) is a study of radiation and T cells in renal cell carcinoma. Study-level findings and limits: Baseline intratumoral clonotype presence is unknown without pretreatment biopsies. From baseline, blood top tumor clonotypes peaked at 2 weeks post-radiation.

TCRdb's copy holds only in-frame clones and misses some; the assay was immunoSEQ multiplex PCR. The repertoire consists of around 94,000 clones, with 86% occurring once and the leading ten covering over 6%. Only one count was recorded for this clone. Its antigen is still unknown. There are 13 residues in the CDR3. Per the germline V gene, CDR1 is MGHRA and CDR2 is YSYEKL. V lost 0 bases and J lost 8, with 9 bases in between. The time point is: baseline pretreatment blood. Treatment of the sample: 15 Gy SBRT to primary tumor, nephrectomy 4 weeks later. After SBRT, blood was collected at 2 and 4 weeks, plus baseline. This renal cell carcinoma was of the clear cell type.

This clonotype originated in a man aged 50-59 years with renal cell carcinoma. The rearrangement uses TRBV4-1 and TRBJ2-3; D is ambiguous. The sample in question was blood, obtained from a patient whose treatment included radiotherapy and nephrectomy. The CDR3 here is CASSQDFLVTQYF. The CDR3 coding sequence is TGCGCCAGCAGCCAAGATTTTCTCGTTACGCAGTATTTT.